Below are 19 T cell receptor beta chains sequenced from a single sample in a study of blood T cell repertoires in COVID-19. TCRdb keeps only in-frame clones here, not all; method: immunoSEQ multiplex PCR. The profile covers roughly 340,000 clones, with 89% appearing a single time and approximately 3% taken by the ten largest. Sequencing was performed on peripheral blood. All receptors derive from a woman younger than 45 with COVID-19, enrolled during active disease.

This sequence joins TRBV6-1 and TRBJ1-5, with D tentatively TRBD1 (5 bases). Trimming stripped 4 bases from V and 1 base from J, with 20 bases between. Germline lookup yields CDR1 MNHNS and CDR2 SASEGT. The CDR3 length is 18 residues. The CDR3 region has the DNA TGTGCCAGCAGTGCCCCAGGGTTCTCAAAAGGGAGCAATCAGCCCCAGCATTTT. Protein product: CASSAPGFSKGSNQPQHF.

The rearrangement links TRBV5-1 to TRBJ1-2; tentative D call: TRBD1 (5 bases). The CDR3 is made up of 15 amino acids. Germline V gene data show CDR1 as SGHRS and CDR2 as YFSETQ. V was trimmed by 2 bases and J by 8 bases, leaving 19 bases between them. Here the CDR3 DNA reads TGCGCCAGCAGCTTAGAGGGGACTCCTGAAACCGGCTACACCTTC. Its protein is CASSLEGTPETGYTF.

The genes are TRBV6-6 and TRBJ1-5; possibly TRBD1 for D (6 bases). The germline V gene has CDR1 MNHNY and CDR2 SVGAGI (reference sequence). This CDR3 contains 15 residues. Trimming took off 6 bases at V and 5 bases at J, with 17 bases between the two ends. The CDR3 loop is CASREKQGEDQPQHF. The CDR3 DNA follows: TGTGCCAGCAGAGAGAAACAGGGTGAAGATCAGCCCCAGCATTTT.

CDR3 region: CAYRQGSTDTQYF. The CDR3 DNA reads TGTGCATACCGACAGGGAAGCACAGATACGCAGTATTTT. J is TRBJ2-3 and V is TRBV7-2; TRBD1 matches 7 bases. This CDR3 spans 13 amino acids. Germline V gene sequence: CDR1 SGHTA, CDR2 FQGNSA.

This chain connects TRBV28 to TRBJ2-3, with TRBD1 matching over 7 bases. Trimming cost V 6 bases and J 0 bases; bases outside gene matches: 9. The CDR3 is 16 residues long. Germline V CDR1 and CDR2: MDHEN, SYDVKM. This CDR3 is CASSPGPGQSTDTQYF. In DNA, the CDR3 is TGTGCCAGCAGCCCGGGCCCGGGACAGAGCACAGATACGCAGTATTTT.

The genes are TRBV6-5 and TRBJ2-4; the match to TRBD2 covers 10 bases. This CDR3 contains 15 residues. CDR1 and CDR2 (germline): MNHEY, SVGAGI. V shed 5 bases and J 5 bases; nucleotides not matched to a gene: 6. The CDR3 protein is CASSTPSGGQNIQYF. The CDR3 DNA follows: TGTGCCAGCAGTACCCCTAGCGGGGGTCAAAACATTCAGTACTTC.

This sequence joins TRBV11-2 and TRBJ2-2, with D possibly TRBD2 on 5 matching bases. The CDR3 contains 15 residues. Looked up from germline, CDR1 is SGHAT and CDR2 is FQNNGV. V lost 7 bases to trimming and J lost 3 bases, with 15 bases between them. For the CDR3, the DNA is TGTGCCAGCACCAGGTGGCTCGGGGACACCGGGGAGCTGTTTTTT. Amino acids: CASTRWLGDTGELFF.

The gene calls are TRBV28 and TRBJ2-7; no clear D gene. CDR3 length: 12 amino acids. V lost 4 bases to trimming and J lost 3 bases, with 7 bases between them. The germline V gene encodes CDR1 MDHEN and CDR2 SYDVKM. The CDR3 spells CASSSGIYEQYF. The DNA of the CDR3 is TGTGCCAGCAGTTCTGGCATCTACGAGCAGTACTTC.

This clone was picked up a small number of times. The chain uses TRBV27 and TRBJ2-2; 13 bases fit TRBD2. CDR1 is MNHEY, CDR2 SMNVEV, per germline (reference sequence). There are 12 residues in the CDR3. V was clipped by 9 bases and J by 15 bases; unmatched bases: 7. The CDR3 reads CASRTSGGGMFF. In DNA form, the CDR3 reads TGTGCCAGTCGGACTAGCGGGGGAGGGATGTTTTTT.

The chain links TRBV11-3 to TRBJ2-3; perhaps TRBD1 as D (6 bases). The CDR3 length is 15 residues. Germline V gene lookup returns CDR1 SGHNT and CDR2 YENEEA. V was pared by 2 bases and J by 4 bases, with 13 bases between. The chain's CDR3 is CASSLSGRGADTQYF. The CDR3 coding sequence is TGTGCCAGCAGCTTATCGGGCAGGGGCGCAGATACGCAGTATTTT.

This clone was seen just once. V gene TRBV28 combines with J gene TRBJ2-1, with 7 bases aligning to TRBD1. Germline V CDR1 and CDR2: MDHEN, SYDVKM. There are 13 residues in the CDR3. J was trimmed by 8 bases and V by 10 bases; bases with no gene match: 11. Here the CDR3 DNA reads TGTGCCATTCGACAGGGTCTCTTGTATGAGCAGTTCTTC. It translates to CAIRQGLLYEQFF.

CDR3 in DNA: TGTGCCAGTAGTTTAGGACAGGGGGAGTGGAATGAGCAGTTCTTC. Protein: CASSLGQGEWNEQFF. The chain has TRBV19 and TRBJ2-1; 10 bases are shared with TRBD1. Germline CDR1 reads LNHDA; CDR2 reads SQIVND (reference sequence). This CDR3 has 15 residues. V lost 5 bases to trimming and J lost 7 bases; unmatched junction nucleotides: 8.

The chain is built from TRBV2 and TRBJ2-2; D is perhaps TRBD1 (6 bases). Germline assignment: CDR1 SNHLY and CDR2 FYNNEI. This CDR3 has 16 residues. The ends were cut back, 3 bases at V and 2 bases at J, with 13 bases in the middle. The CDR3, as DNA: TGTGCCAGCAGTGATAACAGGGATCCTAACACCGGGGAGCTGTTTTTT. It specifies CASSDNRDPNTGELFF.

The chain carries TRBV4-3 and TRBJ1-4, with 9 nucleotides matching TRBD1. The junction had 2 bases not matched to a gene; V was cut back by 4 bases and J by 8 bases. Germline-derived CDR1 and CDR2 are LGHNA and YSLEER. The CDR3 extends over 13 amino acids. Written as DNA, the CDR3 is TGCGCCAGCAGCCGTACAGGGGGCGAAAAACTGTTTTTT. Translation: CASSRTGGEKLFF.

The CDR3 protein is CASSKSPGLPYGYTF. The CDR3 coding sequence is TGTGCCAGCAGCAAGAGCCCGGGACTTCCCTATGGCTACACCTTC. This chain uses TRBV7-2 with TRBJ1-2; weak D call: TRBD1 (5 bases). Per the germline V gene, CDR1 is SGHTA and CDR2 is FQGNSA. CDR3 length equals 15 residues. Trimming stripped 5 bases from V and 4 bases from J, with 17 bases between.

In DNA form, the CDR3 reads TGTGTTGGGGGGGGACTATATGGCTACACCTTC. The encoded protein is CVGGGLYGYTF. This chain uses TRBV7-6 with TRBJ1-2, with TRBD1 as a possible D gene (5 bases). The CDR3 totals 11 residues. Germline CDR1 reads SGHVS; CDR2 reads FNYEAQ.

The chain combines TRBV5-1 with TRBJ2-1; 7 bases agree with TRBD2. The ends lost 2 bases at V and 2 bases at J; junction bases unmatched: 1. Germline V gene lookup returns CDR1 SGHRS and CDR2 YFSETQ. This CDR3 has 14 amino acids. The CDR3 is CASSFSGTYNEQFF. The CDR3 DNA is TGCGCCAGCAGCTTCAGCGGGACCTACAATGAGCAGTTCTTC.

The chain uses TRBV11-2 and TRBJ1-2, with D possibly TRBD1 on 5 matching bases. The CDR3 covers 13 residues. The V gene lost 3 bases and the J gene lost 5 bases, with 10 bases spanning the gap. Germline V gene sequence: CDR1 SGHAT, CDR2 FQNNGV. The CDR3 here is CASSFDSTYGYTF. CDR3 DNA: TGTGCCAGCAGCTTCGACAGCACATATGGCTACACCTTC.

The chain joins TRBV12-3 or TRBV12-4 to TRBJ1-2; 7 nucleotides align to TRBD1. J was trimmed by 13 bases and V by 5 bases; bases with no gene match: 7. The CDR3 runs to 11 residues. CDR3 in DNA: TGTGCCAGCAGTCCCCGGACAGGTGTCACCTTC. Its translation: CASSPRTGVTF.